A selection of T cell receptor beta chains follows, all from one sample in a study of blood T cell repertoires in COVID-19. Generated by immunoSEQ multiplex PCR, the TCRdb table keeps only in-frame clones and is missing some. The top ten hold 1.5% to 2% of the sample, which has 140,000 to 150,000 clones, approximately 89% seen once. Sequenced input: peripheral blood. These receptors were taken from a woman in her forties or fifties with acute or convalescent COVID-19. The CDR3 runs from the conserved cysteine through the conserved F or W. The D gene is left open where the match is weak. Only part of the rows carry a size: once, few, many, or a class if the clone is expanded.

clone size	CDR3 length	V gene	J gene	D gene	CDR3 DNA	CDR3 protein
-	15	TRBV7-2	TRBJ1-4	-	TGTGCCAGCAGCTTATTAGGGGATGGGGCGGAAAAACTGTTTTTT	CASSLLGDGAEKLFF
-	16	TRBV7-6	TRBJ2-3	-	TGTGCCAGCTCCTGGACAGTCCCGATTAGCACAGATACGCAGTATTTT	CASSWTVPISTDTQYF
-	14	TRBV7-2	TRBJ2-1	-	TGTGCCAGCAGCTTATGGGCTAAAGGCAATGAGCAGTTCTTC	CASSLWAKGNEQFF
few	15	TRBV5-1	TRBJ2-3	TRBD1	TGCGCCAGCAGCTTGGAGGGACAGGGAACAGATACGCAGTATTTT	CASSLEGQGTDTQYF
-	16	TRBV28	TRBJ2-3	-	TGTGCCAGCAGTTCCCCCGGACCAGGGGACACAGATACGCAGTATTTT	CASSSPGPGDTDTQYF
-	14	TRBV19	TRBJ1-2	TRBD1	TGTGCCAGTAGTGAACAGGGGTTCAACTATGGCTACACCTTC	CASSEQGFNYGYTF
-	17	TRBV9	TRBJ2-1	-	TGTGCCAGCAGCGCACCCTTGGGAAGGGGAACCTACAATGAGCAGTTCTTC	CASSAPLGRGTYNEQFF
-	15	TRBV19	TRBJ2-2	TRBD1	TGTGCCAGTCGGACCGGGACAGGGGTCACCGGGGAGCTGTTTTTT	CASRTGTGVTGELFF
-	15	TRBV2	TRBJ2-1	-	TGTGCCAGCAGTGGGCGGGTGACCTCCTACAATGAGCAGTTCTTC	CASSGRVTSYNEQFF
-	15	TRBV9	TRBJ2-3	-	TGTGCCAGCAGCGGACCCCTCCTAGGCACAGATACGCAGTATTTT	CASSGPLLGTDTQYF
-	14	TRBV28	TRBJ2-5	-	TGTGCCAGCAGTTTTCGGGGGTTAGAAGAGACCCAGTACTTC	CASSFRGLEETQYF
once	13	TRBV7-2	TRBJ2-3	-	TGTGCCAGCAGCTCTTACGCGGCAGATACGCAGTATTTT	CASSSYAADTQYF
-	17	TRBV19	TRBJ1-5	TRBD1	TGTGCCAGTAGTATAGGGACAGGGGATTGGAGCAATCAGCCCCAGCATTTT	CASSIGTGDWSNQPQHF
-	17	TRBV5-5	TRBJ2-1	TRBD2	TGTGCCAGCAGCCCCCAGGCCCTAGCGGGGGGGCGAGGTGAGCAGTTCTTC	CASSPQALAGGRGEQFF
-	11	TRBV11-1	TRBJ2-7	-	TGTGCCAGCAGCTTTTCAGGACAGAGGTACTTC	CASSFSGQRYF
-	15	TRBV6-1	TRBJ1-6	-	TGTGCCAGCAGTGAATGGACAGTTTATAATTCACCCCTCCACTTT	CASSEWTVYNSPLHF
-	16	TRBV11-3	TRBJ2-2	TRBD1	TGTGCCAGCAGCCGATTCAGGGGGAGGAACACCGGGGAGCTGTTTTTT	CASSRFRGRNTGELFF
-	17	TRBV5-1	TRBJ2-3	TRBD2	TGCGCCAGCAGCTCTGGACTAGCGGGAGGAAGCACAGATACGCAGTATTTT	CASSSGLAGGSTDTQYF
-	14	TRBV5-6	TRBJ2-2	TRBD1	TGTGCCAGCAGCTGGACAGGGAGCGCCGGGGAGCTGTTTTTT	CASSWTGSAGELFF
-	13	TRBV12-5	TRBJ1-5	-	TGTGCTAGTGGTAATTCAGGGGATCAGCCCCAGCATTTT	CASGNSGDQPQHF
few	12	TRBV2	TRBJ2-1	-	TGTGCCATATCCGATTCAGGCAATGAGCAGTTCTTC	CAISDSGNEQFF
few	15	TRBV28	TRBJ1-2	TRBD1	TGTGCCAGCAGTTTACACAGGACAGGGACCTATGGCTACACCTTC	CASSLHRTGTYGYTF
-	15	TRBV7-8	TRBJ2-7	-	TGTGCCAGCAGCTTAGGGCCCCCCAACAGGGTCGAGCAGTACTTC	CASSLGPPNRVEQYF
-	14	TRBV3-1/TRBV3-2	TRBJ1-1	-	TGTGCCAGCAGCGGGTCGGGACACAGGGTTGAAGCTTTCTTT	CASSGSGHRVEAFF
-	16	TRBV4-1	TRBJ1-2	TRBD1	TGCGCCAGCAGACAACAGGGGGTTGGTCCCAACTATGGCTACACCTTC	CASRQQGVGPNYGYTF
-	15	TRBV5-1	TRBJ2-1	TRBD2	TGCGCCAGCAGCACGCTAGCGGGAGGGGGGAATGAGCAGTTCTTC	CASSTLAGGGNEQFF
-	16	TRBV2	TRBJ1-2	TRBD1	TGTGCCAGCACCGCCCAGGACAGGCGGTCTAACTATGGCTACACCTTC	CASTAQDRRSNYGYTF
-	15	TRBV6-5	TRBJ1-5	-	TGTGCCAGCAGGGTTAGTTACAGGGACAATCAGCCCCAGCATTTT	CASRVSYRDNQPQHF
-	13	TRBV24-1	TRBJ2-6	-	TGTGCCACCATGGGAGCTGGTGCCAACGTCCTGACTTTC	CATMGAGANVLTF
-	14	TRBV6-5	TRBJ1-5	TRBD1	TGTGCCAGCAGTCCGACAGGGTACAATCAGCCCCAGCATTTT	CASSPTGYNQPQHF
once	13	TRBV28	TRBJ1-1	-	TGTGCCAGCATTACGGGGGGAAAGGCTGAAGCTTTCTTT	CASITGGKAEAFF
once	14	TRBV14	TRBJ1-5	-	TGTGCCAGCAGCTCGTCAGGGTACAATCAGCCCCAGCATTTT	CASSSSGYNQPQHF